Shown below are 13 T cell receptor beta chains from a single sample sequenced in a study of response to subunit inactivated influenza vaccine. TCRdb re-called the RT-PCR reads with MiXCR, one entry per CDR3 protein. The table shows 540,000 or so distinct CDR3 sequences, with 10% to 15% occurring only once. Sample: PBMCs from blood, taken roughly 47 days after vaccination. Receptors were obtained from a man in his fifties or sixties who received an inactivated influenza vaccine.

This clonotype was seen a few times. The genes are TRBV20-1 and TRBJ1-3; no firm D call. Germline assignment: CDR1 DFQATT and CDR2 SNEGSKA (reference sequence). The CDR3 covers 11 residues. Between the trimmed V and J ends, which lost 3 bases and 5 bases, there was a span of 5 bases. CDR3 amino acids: CSASHRNTIYF. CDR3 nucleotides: TGCAGTGCTAGTCATAGAAACACCATATATTTT.

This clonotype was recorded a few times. In nucleotides, the CDR3 is TGCGCCAGCAGCCTCTCACAGAACACCCGCACAGATACGCAGTATTTT. Translated, it gives CASSLSQNTRTDTQYF. The genes are TRBV5-1 and TRBJ2-3; no definite D call. This CDR3 spans 16 amino acids. The V end lost 4 bases, the J end lost 1 base, and 16 bases lay between the germline ends. The V gene's germline CDR1 is SGHRS and CDR2 YFSETQ.

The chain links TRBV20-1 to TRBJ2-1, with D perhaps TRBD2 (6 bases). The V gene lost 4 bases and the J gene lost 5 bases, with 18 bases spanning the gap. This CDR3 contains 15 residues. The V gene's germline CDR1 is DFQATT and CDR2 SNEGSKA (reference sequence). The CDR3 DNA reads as TGCAGTGCTAAAATCCGGGACTGGTATGACAATGAGCAGTTCTTC. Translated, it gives CSAKIRDWYDNEQFF.

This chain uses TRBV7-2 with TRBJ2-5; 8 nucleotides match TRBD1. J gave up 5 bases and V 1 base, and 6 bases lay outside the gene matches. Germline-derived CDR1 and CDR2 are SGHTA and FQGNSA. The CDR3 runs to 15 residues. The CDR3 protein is CASSLVQGAMETQYF. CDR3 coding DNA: TGTGCCAGCAGCTTAGTGCAGGGGGCTATGGAGACCCAGTACTTC.

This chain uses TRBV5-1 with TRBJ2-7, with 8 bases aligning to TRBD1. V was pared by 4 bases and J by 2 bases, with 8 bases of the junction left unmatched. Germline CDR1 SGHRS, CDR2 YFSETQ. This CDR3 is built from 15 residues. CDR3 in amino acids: CASSAEPGQAYEQYF. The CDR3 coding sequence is TGCGCCAGCAGCGCCGAACCGGGACAGGCCTACGAGCAGTACTTC. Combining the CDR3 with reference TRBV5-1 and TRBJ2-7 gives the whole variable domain KAGVTQTPRYLIKTRGQQVTLSCSPISGHRSVSWYQQTPGQGLQFLFEYFSETQRNKGNFPGRFSGRQFSNSRSEMNVSTLELGDSALYLCASSAEPGQAYEQYFGPGTRLTVT.

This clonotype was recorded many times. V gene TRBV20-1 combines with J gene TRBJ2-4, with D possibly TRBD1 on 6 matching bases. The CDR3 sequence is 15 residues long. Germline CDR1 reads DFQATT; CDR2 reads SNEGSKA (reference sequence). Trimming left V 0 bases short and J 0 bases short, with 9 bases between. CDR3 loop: CSAREDSQAKNIQYF. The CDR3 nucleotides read TGCAGTGCTAGAGAGGACAGTCAAGCCAAAAACATTCAGTACTTC.

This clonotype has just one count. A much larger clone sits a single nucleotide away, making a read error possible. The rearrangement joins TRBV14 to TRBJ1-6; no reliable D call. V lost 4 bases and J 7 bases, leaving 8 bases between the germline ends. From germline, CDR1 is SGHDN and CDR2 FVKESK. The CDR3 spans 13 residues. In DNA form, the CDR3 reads TGTGCCAGCAGCCGACACGCAAATTCACCCCTCCACTTT. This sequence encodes CASSRHANSPLHF.

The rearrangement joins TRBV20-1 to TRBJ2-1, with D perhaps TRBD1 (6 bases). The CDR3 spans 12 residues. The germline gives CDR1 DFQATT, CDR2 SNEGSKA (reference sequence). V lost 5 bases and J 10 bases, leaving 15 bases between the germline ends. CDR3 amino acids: CSAPSRGWEQFF. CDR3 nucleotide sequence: TGCAGTGCTCCCTCTAGGGGGTGGGAGCAGTTCTTC.

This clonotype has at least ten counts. CDR3 sequence: CASSMGDRGTQYF. In DNA form, the CDR3 reads TGTGCCAGCAGCATGGGGGACCGAGGGACCCAGTACTTC. The chain has TRBV25-1 and TRBJ2-5; the D call may be TRBD1 or TRBD2 (5 bases each). From germline, CDR1 is MGHDK and CDR2 SYGVNS. V shed 6 bases and J shed 7 bases, with 15 bases lying between them. This CDR3 is built from 13 residues.

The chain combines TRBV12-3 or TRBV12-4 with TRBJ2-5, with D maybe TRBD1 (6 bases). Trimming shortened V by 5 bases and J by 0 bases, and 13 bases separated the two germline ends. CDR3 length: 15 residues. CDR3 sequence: CASSPERGYQETQYF. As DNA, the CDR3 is TGTGCCAGCAGTCCGGAGAGGGGGTACCAAGAGACCCAGTACTTC.

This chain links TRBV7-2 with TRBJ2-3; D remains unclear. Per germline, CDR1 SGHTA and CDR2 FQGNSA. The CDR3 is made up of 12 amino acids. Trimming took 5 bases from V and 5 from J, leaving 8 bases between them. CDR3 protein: CASSGYVDTQYF. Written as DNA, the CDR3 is TGTGCCAGCAGCGGCTATGTAGATACGCAGTATTTT.

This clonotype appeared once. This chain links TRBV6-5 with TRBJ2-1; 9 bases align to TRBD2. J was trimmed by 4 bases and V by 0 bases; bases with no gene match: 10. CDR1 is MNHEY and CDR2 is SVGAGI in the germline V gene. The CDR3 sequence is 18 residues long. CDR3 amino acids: CASSYSALAGESYNEQFF. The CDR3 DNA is TGTGCCAGCAGTTACTCCGCGTTAGCGGGAGAATCATACAATGAGCAGTTCTTC.

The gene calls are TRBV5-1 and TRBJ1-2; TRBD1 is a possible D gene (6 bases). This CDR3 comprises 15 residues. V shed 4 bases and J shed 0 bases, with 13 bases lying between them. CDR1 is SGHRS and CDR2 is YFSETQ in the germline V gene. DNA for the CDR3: TGCGCCAGCAGCCCCAGGGGCGAAACTAACTATGGCTACACCTTC. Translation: CASSPRGETNYGYTF.